This TCR beta chain was found in a study of T cell responses to AZD1222 COVID-19 vaccine. This CDR3 has 14 amino acids. CDR1 and CDR2 from the germline V gene are LNHDA and SQIVND (reference sequence). V dropped 1 base and J dropped 8 bases, with 12 bases sitting between them. Using immunoSEQ multiplex PCR, the repertoire was profiled, and TCRdb retains in-frame clones only, with some absent. The data contain around 120,000 clones, just over 90% of them seen just once; the ten biggest clones take up approximately 7.9%. This TCR was sampled from an adult in good health. This sample comprised peripheral blood, obtained on day 0 of AZD1222 vaccination. The chain recombines TRBV19 with TRBJ1-5; D perhaps matches TRBD1 (5 bases). CDR3 DNA sequence: TGTGCCAGTAGTATAGCCCCAGGGTTGGAGCCCCAGCATTTT. Protein sequence: CASSIAPGLEPQHF.